This T cell receptor (beta chain) was identified in a study of naive and memory T cell subsets. Whole-study results and caveats: Naive repertoires, especially CD8, held a few larger clonotypes, possibly memory cells re-expressing CD45RA. Each distinct alpha or beta sequence counts as one clonotype.

The beta constant-region primer was an equimolar mix of two oligonucleotides covering TRBC1 and TRBC2. Nested alpha and beta constant-region primers with the SP2 primer drove four PCR rounds on ligated cDNA. Ligation attached a single-stranded oligonucleotide with a 12-nucleotide UMI and the SP2 primer to the cDNA 3' end. TCRdb passed the UMI-ligation and nested PCR reads through MiXCR, listing each CDR3 protein once. The data hold approximately 150,000 distinct CDR3 sequences, with over 20% observed a single time. In regard to this clonotype: Its antigen is as yet unknown.

Trimming left V 5 bases short and J 5 bases short, with 19 bases between. Germline assignment: CDR1 DFQATT and CDR2 SNEGSKA (reference sequence). The CDR3 runs to 15 residues. The sequence came from a human donor in good health. Sequenced material: naive CD4+ T cells from blood. V gene TRBV20-1 combines with J gene TRBJ2-1, with D unclear. The CDR3 sequence: CSAPPPGRIHNEQFF. The CDR3 DNA follows: TGCAGTGCTCCACCTCCAGGCCGGATTCACAATGAGCAGTTCTTC.